This T cell receptor (beta chain) emerged from a study of beta chain features in type 1 diabetes. The whole isolated RNA underwent reverse transcription, so sequencing captured expressed TCRB transcripts. TCRdb's table, derived via immunoSEQ multiplex PCR, lists solely in-frame clones and lacks some. The sample has almost 350,000 clones, under 8.5% seen once; the top ten hold around 0.45%. The sequence came from a woman aged 18 to 35 in good health. Specimen: central memory CD4+ T cells from blood.

The CDR3: CASSFSVSTGELFF. CDR3 DNA sequence: TGTGCCAGCAGCTTCTCGGTTAGCACCGGGGAGCTGTTTTTT. The rearrangement links TRBV7-2 to TRBJ2-2; D is undetermined. The V gene lost 3 bases and the J gene lost 4 bases, with 9 bases spanning the gap. This CDR3 is built from 14 residues. CDR1 is SGHTA, CDR2 FQGNSA, per germline.